This T cell receptor beta chain was identified in a study of identical twins. General observations from the study: The more abundant beta clonotypes in cord blood had fewer insertions, and memory repertoires did not show this. Alpha sequences out of frame and shared by twins had excess low generation probability. Beta out-of-frame sequences displayed a weaker excess of sharing between twins.

The CDR3 totals 14 residues. Germline lookup yields CDR1 LNHNV and CDR2 YYDKDF (reference sequence). V gave up 3 bases and J gave up 7 bases; unmatched junction bases: 4. Unique molecular identifiers were present on the cDNA, which also gained a universal primer site by template switching. TCRdb itself ran the 5' RACE reads through MiXCR, one entry per CDR3 protein. The profile shows 300,000 to 400,000 distinct CDR3 sequences, about 9% of them singletons. As for this clonotype: The antigen is unknown.

Sequenced sample: naive T cells sorted from blood. This rearrangement joins TRBV15 to TRBJ2-7, with 12 bases fitting TRBD2. This TCR was sampled from a woman in her 50s in good health. The chain's CDR3 is CATSRLAGGQEQYV. For the CDR3, the DNA is TGTGCCACCAGCAGGCTAGCGGGAGGGCAGGAGCAGTACGTC.